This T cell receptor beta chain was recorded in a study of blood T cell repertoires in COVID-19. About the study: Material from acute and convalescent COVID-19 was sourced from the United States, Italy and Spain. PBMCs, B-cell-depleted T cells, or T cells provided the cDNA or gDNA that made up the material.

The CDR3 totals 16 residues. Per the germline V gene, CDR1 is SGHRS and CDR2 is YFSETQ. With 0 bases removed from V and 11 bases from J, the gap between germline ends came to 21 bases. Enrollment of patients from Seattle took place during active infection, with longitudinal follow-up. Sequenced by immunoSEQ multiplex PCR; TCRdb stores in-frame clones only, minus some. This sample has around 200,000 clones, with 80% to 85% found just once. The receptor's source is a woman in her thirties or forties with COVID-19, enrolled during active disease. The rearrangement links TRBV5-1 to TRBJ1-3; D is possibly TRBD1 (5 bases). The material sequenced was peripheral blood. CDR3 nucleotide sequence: TGCGCCAGCAGCTTGGACCTCGACCGGGACTTCAGCCCCATATATTTT. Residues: CASSLDLDRDFSPIYF.